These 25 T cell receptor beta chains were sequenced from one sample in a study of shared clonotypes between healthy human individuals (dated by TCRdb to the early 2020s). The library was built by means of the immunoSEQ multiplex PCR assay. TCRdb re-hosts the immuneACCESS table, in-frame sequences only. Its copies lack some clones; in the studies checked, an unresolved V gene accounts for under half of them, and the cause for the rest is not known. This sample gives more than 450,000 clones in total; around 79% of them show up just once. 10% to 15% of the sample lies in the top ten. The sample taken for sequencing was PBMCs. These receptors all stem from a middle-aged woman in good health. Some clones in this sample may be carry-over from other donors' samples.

The CDR3 here is CSALNQGAWGSEQYF. CDR3 coding DNA: TGCAGCGCCTTAAATCAGGGGGCCTGGGGGAGCGAGCAGTACTTC. The chain is built from TRBV29-1 and TRBJ2-7, with 8 positions matching TRBD1. Germline loops: CDR1 SQVTM, CDR2 ANQGSEA. Germline trimming cut 7 bases from V and 6 bases from J; bases unmatched to any gene: 17. The CDR3 is 15 residues long.

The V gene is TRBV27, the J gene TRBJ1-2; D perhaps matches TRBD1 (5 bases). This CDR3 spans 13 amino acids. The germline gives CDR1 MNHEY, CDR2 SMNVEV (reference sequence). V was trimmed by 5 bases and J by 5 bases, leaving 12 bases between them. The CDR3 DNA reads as TGTGCCAGCAGTCCACGACAGACATATGGCTACACCTTC. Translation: CASSPRQTYGYTF.

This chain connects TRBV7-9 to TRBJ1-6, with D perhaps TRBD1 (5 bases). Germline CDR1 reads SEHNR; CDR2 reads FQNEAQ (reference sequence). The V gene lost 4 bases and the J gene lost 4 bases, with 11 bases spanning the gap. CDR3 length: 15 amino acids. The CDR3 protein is CASSSGTAYNSPLHF. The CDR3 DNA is TGTGCCAGCAGCTCCGGGACTGCTTATAATTCACCCCTCCACTTT.

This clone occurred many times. The CDR3 DNA reads as TGTGCCAGCAGCTTGGAACTAGCGGGAGTATTTGGGGAGCTGTTTTTT. Protein product: CASSLELAGVFGELFF. The chain has TRBV5-5 and TRBJ2-2, with 11 bases aligning to TRBD2. J was trimmed by 8 bases and V by 0 bases; bases with no gene match: 6. This CDR3 is 16 amino acids long. Germline CDR1 is SGHKS and CDR2 is YYEKEE (reference sequence).

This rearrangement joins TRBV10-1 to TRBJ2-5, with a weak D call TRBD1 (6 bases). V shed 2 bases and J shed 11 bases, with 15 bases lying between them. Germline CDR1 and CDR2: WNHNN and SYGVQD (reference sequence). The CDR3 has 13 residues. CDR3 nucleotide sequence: TGCGCCAGCAGTGAGGGATTACAGGGCGTGCAGTACTTC. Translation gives CASSEGLQGVQYF.

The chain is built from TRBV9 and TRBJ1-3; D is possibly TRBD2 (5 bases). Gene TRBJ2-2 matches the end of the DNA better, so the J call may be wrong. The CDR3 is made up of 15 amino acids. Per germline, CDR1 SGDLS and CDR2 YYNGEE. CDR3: CASSVVAGNTGELFF. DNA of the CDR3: TGTGCCAGCAGCGTAGTTGCGGGGAACACCGGGGAGCTGTTTTTT.

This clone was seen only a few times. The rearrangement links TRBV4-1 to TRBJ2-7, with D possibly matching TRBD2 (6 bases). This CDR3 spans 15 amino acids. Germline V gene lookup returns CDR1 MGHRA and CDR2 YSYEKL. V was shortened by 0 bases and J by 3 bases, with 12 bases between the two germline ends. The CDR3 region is CASSQEGGVVYEQYF. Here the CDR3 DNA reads TGCGCCAGCAGCCAAGAAGGCGGGGTCGTCTACGAGCAGTACTTC.

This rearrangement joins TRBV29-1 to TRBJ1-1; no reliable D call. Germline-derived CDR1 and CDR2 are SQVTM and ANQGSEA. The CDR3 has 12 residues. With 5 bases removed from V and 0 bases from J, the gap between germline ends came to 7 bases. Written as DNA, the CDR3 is TGCAGCGTTCGAACCATGAACACTGAAGCTTTCTTT. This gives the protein CSVRTMNTEAFF.

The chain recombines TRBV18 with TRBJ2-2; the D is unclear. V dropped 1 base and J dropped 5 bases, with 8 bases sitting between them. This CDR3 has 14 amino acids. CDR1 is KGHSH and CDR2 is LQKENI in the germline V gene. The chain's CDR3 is CASSPRGGTGELFF. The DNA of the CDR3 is TGTGCCAGCTCACCACGCGGCGGAACCGGGGAGCTGTTTTTT.

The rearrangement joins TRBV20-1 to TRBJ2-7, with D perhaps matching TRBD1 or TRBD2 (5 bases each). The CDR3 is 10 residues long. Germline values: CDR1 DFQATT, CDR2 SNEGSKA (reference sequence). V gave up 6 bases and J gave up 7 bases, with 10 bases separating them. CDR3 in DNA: TGCAGTGCCGTCGGGGCAGAGCAGTACTTC. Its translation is CSAVGAEQYF.

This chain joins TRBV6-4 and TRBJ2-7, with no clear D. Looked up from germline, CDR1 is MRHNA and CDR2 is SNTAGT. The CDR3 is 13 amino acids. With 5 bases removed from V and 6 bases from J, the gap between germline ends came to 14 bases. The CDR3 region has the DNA TGTGCCAGCAGTCCGGACGGAGCTGGCGAGCAGTACTTC. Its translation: CASSPDGAGEQYF.

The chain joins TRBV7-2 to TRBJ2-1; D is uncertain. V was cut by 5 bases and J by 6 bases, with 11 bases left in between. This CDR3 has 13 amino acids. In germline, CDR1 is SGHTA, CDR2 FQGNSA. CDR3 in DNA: TGTGCCAGCAGCGCACCCTACAGCAATGAGCAGTTCTTC. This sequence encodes CASSAPYSNEQFF. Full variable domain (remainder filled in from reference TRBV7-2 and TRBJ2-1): GAGVSQSPSNKVTEKGKDVELRCDPISGHTALYWYRQSLGQGLEFLIYFQGNSAPDKSGLPSDRFSAERTGGSVSTLTIQRTQQEDSAVYLCASSAPYSNEQFFGPGTRLTVL.

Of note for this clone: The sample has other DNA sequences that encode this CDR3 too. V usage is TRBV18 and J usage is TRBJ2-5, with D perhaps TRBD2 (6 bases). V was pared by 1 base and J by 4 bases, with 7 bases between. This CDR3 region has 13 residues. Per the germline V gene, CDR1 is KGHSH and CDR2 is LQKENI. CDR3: CASSPRRGETQYF. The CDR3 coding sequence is TGTGCCAGCTCACCACGGAGGGGAGAGACCCAGTACTTC.

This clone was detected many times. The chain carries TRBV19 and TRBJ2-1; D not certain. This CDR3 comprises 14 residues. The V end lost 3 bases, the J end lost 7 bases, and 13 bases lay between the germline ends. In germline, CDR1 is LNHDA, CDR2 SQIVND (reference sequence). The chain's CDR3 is CASSISVAANEQFF. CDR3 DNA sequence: TGTGCCAGTAGTATTTCCGTCGCCGCAAATGAGCAGTTCTTC.

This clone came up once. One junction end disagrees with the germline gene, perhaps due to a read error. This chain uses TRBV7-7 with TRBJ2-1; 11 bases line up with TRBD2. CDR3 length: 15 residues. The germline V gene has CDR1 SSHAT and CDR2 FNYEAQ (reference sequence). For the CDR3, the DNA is TGTGCTAGCAGCTTAGCGGGACTAGCGGCCAATGAGCAGTTCTTC. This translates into CASSLAGLAANEQFF.

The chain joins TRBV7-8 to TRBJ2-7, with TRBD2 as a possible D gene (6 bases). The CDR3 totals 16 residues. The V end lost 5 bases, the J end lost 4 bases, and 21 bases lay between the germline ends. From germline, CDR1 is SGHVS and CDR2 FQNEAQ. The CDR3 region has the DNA TGTGCCAGCAGCCCCACCCGGGACTCAAGCCCTTACGAGCAGTACTTC. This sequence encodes CASSPTRDSSPYEQYF.

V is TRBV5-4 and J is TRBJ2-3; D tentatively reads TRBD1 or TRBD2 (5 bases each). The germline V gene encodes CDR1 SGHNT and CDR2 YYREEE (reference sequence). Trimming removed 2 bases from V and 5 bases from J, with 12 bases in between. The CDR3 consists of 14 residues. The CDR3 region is CASSFRDARDTQYF. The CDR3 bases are TGTGCCAGCAGCTTTCGGGACGCACGAGATACGCAGTATTTT.

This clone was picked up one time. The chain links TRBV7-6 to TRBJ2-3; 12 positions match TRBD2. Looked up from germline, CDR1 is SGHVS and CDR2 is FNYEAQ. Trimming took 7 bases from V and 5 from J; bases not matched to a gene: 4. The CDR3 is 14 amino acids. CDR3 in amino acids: CASTLGLAGDTQYF. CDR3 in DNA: TGTGCCAGCACTTTGGGACTAGCGGGAGATACGCAGTATTTT.

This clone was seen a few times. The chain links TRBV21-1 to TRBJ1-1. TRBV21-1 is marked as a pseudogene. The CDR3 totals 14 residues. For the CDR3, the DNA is TGTGCCAGCAGCAGAAGATGGGGGAGCACTGAAGCTTTCTTT. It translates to CASSRRWGSTEAFF.

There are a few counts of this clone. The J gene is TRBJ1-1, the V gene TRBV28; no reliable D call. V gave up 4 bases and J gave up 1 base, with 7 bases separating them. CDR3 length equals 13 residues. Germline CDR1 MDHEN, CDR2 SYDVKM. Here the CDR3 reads CASSWRRNTEAFF. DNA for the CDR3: TGTGCCAGCAGTTGGAGGAGGAACACTGAAGCTTTCTTT. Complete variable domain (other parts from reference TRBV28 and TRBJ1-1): DVKVTQSSRYLVKRTGEKVFLECVQDMDHENMFWYRQDPGLGLRLIYFSYDVKMKEKGDIPEGYSVSREKKERFSLILESASTNQTSMYLCASSWRRNTEAFFGQGTRLTVV.

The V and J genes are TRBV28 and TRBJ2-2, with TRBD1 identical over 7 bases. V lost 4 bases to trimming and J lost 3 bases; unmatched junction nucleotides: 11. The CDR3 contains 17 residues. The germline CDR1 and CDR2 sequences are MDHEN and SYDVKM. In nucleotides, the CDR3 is TGTGCCAGCAGTTCAGGAGTACAGGGGTGGGACACCGGGGAGCTGTTTTTT. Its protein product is CASSSGVQGWDTGELFF. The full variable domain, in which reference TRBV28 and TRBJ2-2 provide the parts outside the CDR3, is DVKVTQSSRYLVKRTGEKVFLECVQDMDHENMFWYRQDPGLGLRLIYFSYDVKMKEKGDIPEGYSVSREKKERFSLILESASTNQTSMYLCASSSGVQGWDTGELFFGEGSRLTVL.

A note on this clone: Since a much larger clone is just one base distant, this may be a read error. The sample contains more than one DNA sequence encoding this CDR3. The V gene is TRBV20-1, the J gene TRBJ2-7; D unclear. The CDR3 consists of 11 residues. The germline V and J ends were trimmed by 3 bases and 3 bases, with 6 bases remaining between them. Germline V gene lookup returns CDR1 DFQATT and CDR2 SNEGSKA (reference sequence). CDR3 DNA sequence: TGCAGTGCTAGCGTCAACTACGAGCAGTACTTC. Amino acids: CSASVNYEQYF.

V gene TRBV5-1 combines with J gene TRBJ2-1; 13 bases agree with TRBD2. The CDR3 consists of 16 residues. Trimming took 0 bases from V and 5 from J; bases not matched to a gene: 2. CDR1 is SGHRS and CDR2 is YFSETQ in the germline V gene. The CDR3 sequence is CASSLAGTSGNNEQFF. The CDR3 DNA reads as TGCGCCAGCAGCTTGGCCGGGACTAGCGGGAACAATGAGCAGTTCTTC.

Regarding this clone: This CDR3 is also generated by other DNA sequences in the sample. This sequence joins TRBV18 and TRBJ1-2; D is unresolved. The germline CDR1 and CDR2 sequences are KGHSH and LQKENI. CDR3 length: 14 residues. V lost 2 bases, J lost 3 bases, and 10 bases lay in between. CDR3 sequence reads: CASSPGTGDYGYTF. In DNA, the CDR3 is TGTGCCAGCTCACCAGGTACCGGAGACTATGGCTACACCTTC.

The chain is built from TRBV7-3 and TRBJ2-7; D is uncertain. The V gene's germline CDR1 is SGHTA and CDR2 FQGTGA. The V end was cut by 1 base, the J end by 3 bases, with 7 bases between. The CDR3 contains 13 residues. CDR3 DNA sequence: TGTGCCAGCAGCTTAAGTGGGAACTACGAGCAGTACTTC. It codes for CASSLSGNYEQYF.